Below, 9 T cell receptor beta chains from the same sample are listed, as sequenced in a study of shared T cell receptors in the human thymus. The data were produced by immunoSEQ multiplex PCR, yet TCRdb's version contains in-frame clones alone and is incomplete. The profile covers some 640,000 clones, with around 87% appearing a single time and approximately 0.0097% taken by the ten largest. Separately, the same data were catalogued under a study of human thymus T cells.

The sample comprised thymocytes. The receptor source for this set is a boy younger than two with a congenital heart defect.

V gene TRBV10-2 combines with J gene TRBJ2-7; possibly TRBD1 for D (6 bases). Looked up from germline, CDR1 is WSHSY and CDR2 is SAAADI. V lost 10 bases and J lost 7, with 23 bases in between. This CDR3 is 14 amino acids long. CDR3 protein: CATSFHEGVPEQYF. The CDR3 nucleotides read TGCGCCACCTCCTTCCACGAGGGGGTCCCGGAGCAGTACTTC.

V gene TRBV28 combines with J gene TRBJ2-5; 9 nucleotides match TRBD1. CDR3 length equals 14 residues. The junction had 2 bases not matched to a gene; V was cut back by 2 bases and J by 4 bases. Germline V gene sequence: CDR1 MDHEN, CDR2 SYDVKM. The chain's CDR3 is CASSLNRGRETQYF. CDR3 sequence (DNA): TGTGCCAGCAGTTTAAACAGGGGGCGAGAGACCCAGTACTTC.

The table lists this clone with a count of one. The chain has TRBV19 and TRBJ1-5; D unclear. V lost 6 bases and J lost 4, with 13 bases in between. The germline gives CDR1 LNHDA, CDR2 SQIVND (reference sequence). The CDR3 has 14 amino acids. This chain's CDR3 is CASRTREKNQPQHF. In DNA, the CDR3 is TGTGCCAGTAGGACTCGGGAGAAAAATCAGCCCCAGCATTTT.

The chain employs TRBV11-2 and TRBJ2-1; no definite D call. CDR1 and CDR2 from the germline V gene are SGHAT and FQNNGV. CDR3 length: 15 amino acids. Trimming took 4 bases from V and 1 from J, leaving 11 bases between them. The CDR3 loop reads CASSSEQDSYNEQFF. The DNA of the CDR3 is TGTGCCAGCAGCTCCGAGCAGGATTCCTACAATGAGCAGTTCTTC. Supplemented by reference TRBV11-2 and TRBJ2-1, the full variable domain reads EAGVAQSPRYKIIEKRQSVAFWCNPISGHATLYWYQQILGQGPKLLIQFQNNGVVDDSQLPKDRFSAERLKGVDSTLKIQPAKLEDSAVYLCASSSEQDSYNEQFFGPGTRLTVL.

The genes are TRBV4-1 and TRBJ1-5; D remains ambiguous. Germline CDR1 MGHRA, CDR2 YSYEKL. The CDR3 has 17 amino acids. Trimming removed 2 bases at V and 4 bases at J, with 18 bases between. The CDR3 here is CASSQKPPSQPNQPQHF. As DNA, the CDR3 is TGCGCCAGCAGCCAAAAGCCCCCCTCCCAACCAAATCAGCCCCAGCATTTT.

The V and J genes are TRBV13 and TRBJ1-3; the D is unclear. The CDR3 is made up of 16 amino acids. V dropped 0 bases and J dropped 0 bases, with 9 bases sitting between them. Per germline, CDR1 PRHDT and CDR2 FYEKMQ (reference sequence). CDR3 in DNA: TGTGCCAGCAGCTTAGGCCAACTACCCTCTGGAAACACCATATATTTT. Protein product: CASSLGQLPSGNTIYF.

The rearrangement joins TRBV19 to TRBJ2-6; 7 nucleotides agree with TRBD1. J gave up 2 bases and V 10 bases, and 11 bases lay outside the gene matches. Germline lookup yields CDR1 LNHDA and CDR2 SQIVND (reference sequence). This CDR3 is 16 amino acids long. The CDR3 sequence is CATSGQARPGANVLTF. DNA for the CDR3: TGTGCCACGTCTGGACAGGCGAGACCTGGGGCCAACGTCCTGACTTTC.

This clone was seen a handful of times. The J gene is TRBJ2-3, the V gene TRBV4-3; D ambiguous. V was clipped by 3 bases and J by 5 bases, with 15 bases between them. Germline-derived CDR1 and CDR2 are LGHNA and YSLEER. CDR3 length: 15 residues. CDR3: CASSQVGQPIDTQYF. In DNA form, the CDR3 reads TGCGCCAGCAGCCAGGTTGGGCAGCCGATAGATACGCAGTATTTT.

The chain couples TRBV9 to TRBJ2-7, with a weak D call TRBD2 (5 bases). Between the trimmed V and J ends, which lost 0 bases and 3 bases, there was a span of 16 bases. Germline CDR1 is SGDLS and CDR2 is YYNGEE. The CDR3 length is 16 residues. The CDR3 bases are TGTGCCAGCAGCGTAGGGGTGGAGGACGGATACTACGAGCAGTACTTC. Encoded protein: CASSVGVEDGYYEQYF.